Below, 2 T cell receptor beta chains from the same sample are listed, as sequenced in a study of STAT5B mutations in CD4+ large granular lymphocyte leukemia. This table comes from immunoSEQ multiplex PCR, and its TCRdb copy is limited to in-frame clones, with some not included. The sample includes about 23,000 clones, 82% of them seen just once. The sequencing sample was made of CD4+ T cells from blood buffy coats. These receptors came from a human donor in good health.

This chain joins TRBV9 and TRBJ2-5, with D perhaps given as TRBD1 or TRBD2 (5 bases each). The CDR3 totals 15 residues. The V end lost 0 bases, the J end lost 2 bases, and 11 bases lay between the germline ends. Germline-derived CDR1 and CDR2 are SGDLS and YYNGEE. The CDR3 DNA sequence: TGTGCCAGCAGCGTAGGGGACCTCATGCAAGAGACCCAGTACTTC. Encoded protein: CASSVGDLMQETQYF.

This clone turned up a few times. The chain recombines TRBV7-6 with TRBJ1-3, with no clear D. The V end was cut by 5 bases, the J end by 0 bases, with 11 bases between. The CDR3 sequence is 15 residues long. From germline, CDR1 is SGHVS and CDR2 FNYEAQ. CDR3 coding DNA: TGTGCCAGCAGCCATTCGAGGATCTCTGGAAACACCATATATTTT. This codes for CASSHSRISGNTIYF.